The 9 T cell receptor beta chains below all came from one sample that was sequenced in a study of shared clonotypes between healthy human individuals. The table came from immunoSEQ multiplex PCR; TCRdb's copy has only in-frame clones and leaves some out. The sample lists some 2,100,000 clones, roughly 91% occurring once. Cells designated naive CD8 were CD45RO-negative and were positively selected for CCR7, with terminally differentiated effector memory CD45RA+ cells excluded. The sequenced sample consisted of naive CD8+ T cells from PBMCs. These TCRs come from a man between 18 and 29 years old in good health. Some clones in this sample may be carry-over from other donors' samples.

This clone occurred a few times. Here the CDR3 DNA reads TGTGCCAGCAGCCCTGGGCCTTACTCTGAAGCTTTCTTT. Its protein product is CASSPGPYSEAFF. The chain couples TRBV7-6 to TRBJ1-1; D is ambiguous. The CDR3 contains 13 residues. V was cut by 5 bases and J by 6 bases, with 13 bases left in between. Per germline, CDR1 SGHVS and CDR2 FNYEAQ. The variable domain in full, completed from reference TRBV7-6 and TRBJ1-1, reads GAGVSQSPRYKVTKRGQDVALRCDPISGHVSLYWYRQALGQGPEFLTYFNYEAQQDKSGLPNDRFSAERPEGSISTLTIQRTEQRDSAMYRCASSPGPYSEAFFGQGTRLTVV.

This clone was found once. The chain links TRBV27 to TRBJ2-3, with 7 bases aligning to TRBD2. Germline trimming cut 3 bases from V and 0 bases from J; bases unmatched to any gene: 12. The germline gives CDR1 MNHEY, CDR2 SMNVEV (reference sequence). This CDR3 has 18 residues. The CDR3 protein is CASSFGGDYQTSTDTQYF. The CDR3 DNA sequence: TGTGCCAGCAGTTTTGGGGGGGACTATCAAACGAGCACAGATACGCAGTATTTT.

This chain links TRBV27 with TRBJ2-7; no clear D. This CDR3 contains 14 residues. Germline V gives CDR1 MNHEY, CDR2 SMNVEV (reference sequence). The V end was cut by 3 bases, the J end by 4 bases, with 13 bases between. DNA for the CDR3: TGTGCCAGCAGTTTCGGAGTTAAGTTTTACGAGCAGTACTTC. Its protein is CASSFGVKFYEQYF.

The chain recombines TRBV10-1 with TRBJ2-6; D is possibly TRBD1 (6 bases). CDR3 size: 16 residues. The V gene lost 3 bases and the J gene lost 1 base, with 10 bases spanning the gap. Germline V CDR1 and CDR2: WNHNN, SYGVQD (reference sequence). The CDR3 reads CASSDRGRSGANVLTF. DNA of the CDR3: TGCGCCAGCAGTGACAGGGGACGGTCTGGGGCCAACGTCCTGACTTTC.

This rearrangement joins TRBV7-9 to TRBJ1-1; D may be TRBD1 (6 bases). The CDR3 covers 17 residues. CDR1 is SEHNR and CDR2 is FQNEAQ in the germline V gene (reference sequence). With 5 bases removed from V and 1 base from J, the gap between germline ends came to 20 bases. The CDR3 DNA follows: TGTGCCAGCAGCGACCCCCCAAAGGGGGGCGGGAACACTGAAGCTTTCTTT. Its protein product is CASSDPPKGGGNTEAFF.

This chain joins TRBV14 and TRBJ2-3; 10 nucleotides line up with TRBD2. V trimming: 4 bases; J trimming: 6 bases; junction bases outside the gene matches: 16. The V gene's germline CDR1 is SGHDN and CDR2 FVKESK. The CDR3 sequence is 18 residues long. The CDR3 region is CASSPGLADALGGDTQYF. CDR3 bases: TGTGCCAGCAGCCCTGGACTAGCGGACGCTCTAGGGGGGGATACGCAGTATTTT.

This chain uses TRBV28 with TRBJ1-1; 12 bases are a match to TRBD1. V shed 5 bases and J 0 bases; nucleotides not matched to a gene: 13. The germline gives CDR1 MDHEN, CDR2 SYDVKM. This CDR3 has 19 residues. Here the CDR3 reads CASSRPSGTGGFMNTEAFF. The DNA of the CDR3 is TGTGCCAGCAGTCGGCCTTCCGGGACAGGGGGCTTCATGAACACTGAAGCTTTCTTT.

The chain employs TRBV5-1 and TRBJ2-5, with D maybe TRBD1 (6 bases). The V end was cut by 0 bases, the J end by 1 base, with 10 bases between. Germline V CDR1 and CDR2: SGHRS, YFSETQ. CDR3 length: 15 residues. The CDR3 reads CASSLEGTLQETQYF. The CDR3 region has the DNA TGCGCCAGCAGCTTGGAGGGGACACTCCAAGAGACCCAGTACTTC.

The genes are TRBV30 and TRBJ2-1, with D unclear. There are 11 residues in the CDR3. Trimming stripped 2 bases from V and 9 bases from J, with 8 bases between. Germline V gene lookup returns CDR1 GTSNPN and CDR2 SVGIG (reference sequence). The CDR3 DNA is TGTGCCTGGAGTTCCCAAGGTGAGCAGTTCTTC. Translated: CAWSSQGEQFF.